A selection of T cell receptor beta chains follows, all from one sample in a study of shared clonotypes between healthy human individuals. The data were produced by immunoSEQ multiplex PCR, yet TCRdb's version contains in-frame clones alone and is incomplete. The sample includes about 610,000 clones, roughly 96% seen only once; the top ten take about 0.11%. Source material: naive CD8+ T cells sorted from blood. These receptors were obtained from a woman aged 30 to 39 in good health. The CDR3 runs from the conserved cysteine through the conserved F or W. A D gene is named only where the DNA matches it firmly. Some rows mark clone size as missing; the rest say once, few, many or name a class of expanded clone.

clone size: once
D gene: .
J gene: TRBJ2-7
V gene: TRBV6-1
CDR3 DNA: TGTGCCGGAAGAAAGGACGGTAGCTACGAGCAGTACTTC
CDR3 protein: CAGRKDGSYEQYF

clone size: .
D gene: .
J gene: TRBJ2-7
V gene: TRBV28
CDR3 DNA: TGTGCCAGCAGTTTAAAGCGAACAGCCTCAGAGCAGTACTTC
CDR3 protein: CASSLKRTASEQYF

clone size: .
D gene: .
J gene: TRBJ2-7
V gene: TRBV7-9
CDR3 DNA: TGTGCCAGCACACCGGGACTCATAGGGGATGAGCAGTACTTC
CDR3 protein: CASTPGLIGDEQYF

clone size: .
D gene: .
J gene: TRBJ2-7
V gene: TRBV11-2
CDR3 DNA: TGTGCCAGCAGCTTACTGGACGAGCAGTACTTC
CDR3 protein: CASSLLDEQYF

clone size: .
D gene: TRBD1
J gene: TRBJ2-7
V gene: TRBV10-1
CDR3 DNA: TGCGCCAGCAAGCGACAGGGTCATACGGGTGAGCAGTACTTC
CDR3 protein: CASKRQGHTGEQYF

clone size: .
D gene: .
J gene: TRBJ1-1
V gene: TRBV6-1
CDR3 DNA: TGTGCCAGCAGTGAAGGACCGTGGGCGAACACTGAAGCTTTCTTT
CDR3 protein: CASSEGPWANTEAFF

clone size: .
D gene: TRBD2
J gene: TRBJ2-1
V gene: TRBV2
CDR3 DNA: TGTGCCAGCAGTGGGCTAGCGGGAGGACGGTGGCAGTTCTTC
CDR3 protein: CASSGLAGGRWQFF

clone size: .
D gene: TRBD1
J gene: TRBJ1-2
V gene: TRBV28
CDR3 DNA: TGTGCCAGCAGCCCGCGGACAGGGGGAAACTATGGCTACACCTTC
CDR3 protein: CASSPRTGGNYGYTF

clone size: .
D gene: .
J gene: TRBJ2-5
V gene: TRBV7-8
CDR3 DNA: TGTGCCAGCAGCTTAGTGGGACCTGAGACCCAGTACTTC
CDR3 protein: CASSLVGPETQYF

clone size: .
D gene: .
J gene: TRBJ2-1
V gene: TRBV6-6
CDR3 DNA: TGTGCCAGCAGTGCGCGGAGCTCCTACAATGAGCAGTTCTTC
CDR3 protein: CASSARSSYNEQFF

clone size: .
D gene: .
J gene: TRBJ1-2
V gene: TRBV9
CDR3 DNA: TGTGCCAGCAGCGTATATGTGGACTATGGCTACACCTTC
CDR3 protein: CASSVYVDYGYTF

clone size: .
D gene: .
J gene: TRBJ2-3
V gene: TRBV28
CDR3 DNA: TGTGCCAGCAGTCGGGTCAGCGGAGGATTCACAGATACGCAGTATTTT
CDR3 protein: CASSRVSGGFTDTQYF

clone size: .
D gene: .
J gene: TRBJ2-1
V gene: TRBV19
CDR3 DNA: TGTGCCAGTAGTATAGGCGACCCGAGGGAGCAGTTCTTC
CDR3 protein: CASSIGDPREQFF

clone size: .
D gene: TRBD1
J gene: TRBJ2-7
V gene: TRBV5-1
CDR3 DNA: TGCGCCAGCAGCCGCGGGACAGGCCTCTACGAGCAGTACTTC
CDR3 protein: CASSRGTGLYEQYF

clone size: .
D gene: .
J gene: TRBJ2-1
V gene: TRBV21-1
CDR3 DNA: TGTGCCAGCAGCAAAGAAGGGGCTAGCGGGCCCATGGGAAATGAGCAGTTCTTC
CDR3 protein: CASSKEGASGPMGNEQFF

clone size: .
D gene: TRBD2
J gene: TRBJ2-1
V gene: TRBV19
CDR3 DNA: TGTGCCAGTAGTCCCCTCAGCGGGAGTCTCTACAATGAGCAGTTCTTC
CDR3 protein: CASSPLSGSLYNEQFF

clone size: .
D gene: TRBD2
J gene: TRBJ2-7
V gene: TRBV27
CDR3 DNA: TGTGCCAGCAGTTGGGGGGGAAACGTCTACGAGCAGTACTTC
CDR3 protein: CASSWGGNVYEQYF

clone size: .
D gene: .
J gene: TRBJ2-1
V gene: TRBV7-7
CDR3 DNA: TGTGCCAGCAGCCCGGGTCGGTTTGACAATGAGCAGTTCTTC
CDR3 protein: CASSPGRFDNEQFF

clone size: .
D gene: .
J gene: TRBJ2-1
V gene: TRBV5-4
CDR3 DNA: TGTGCCAGCAGCTTGGATCTCGGGGCCAAGCAGTTCTTC
CDR3 protein: CASSLDLGAKQFF

clone size: once
D gene: .
J gene: TRBJ1-5
V gene: TRBV19
CDR3 DNA: TGTGCCAGTAGTATAGGAGACCATAGCAATCAGCCCCAGCATTTT
CDR3 protein: CASSIGDHSNQPQHF

clone size: .
D gene: TRBD2
J gene: TRBJ2-3
V gene: TRBV11-2
CDR3 DNA: TGTGGGGGACTAGCGATTGCGGATACGCAGTATTTT
CDR3 protein: CGGLAIADTQYF

clone size: .
D gene: TRBD1
J gene: TRBJ1-1
V gene: TRBV7-4
CDR3 DNA: TGTGCCAGCAGCTTGAAAAACAGGGGGAGCACTGAAGCTTTCTTT
CDR3 protein: CASSLKNRGSTEAFF

clone size: .
D gene: .
J gene: TRBJ2-7
V gene: TRBV29-1
CDR3 DNA: TGCAGCGTTGAATGGCGGGAACTACCCTACGAGCAGTACTTC
CDR3 protein: CSVEWRELPYEQYF

clone size: .
D gene: TRBD2
J gene: TRBJ2-1
V gene: TRBV14
CDR3 DNA: TGTGCCAGCAGCCAAGTGGGACTAGCGGACAATGAGCAGTTCTTC
CDR3 protein: CASSQVGLADNEQFF

clone size: .
D gene: .
J gene: TRBJ2-7
V gene: TRBV10-1
CDR3 DNA: TGCGCCAGCAGTGTCGGGAGAATCGACGAGCAGTACTTC
CDR3 protein: CASSVGRIDEQYF

clone size: .
D gene: .
J gene: TRBJ2-7
V gene: TRBV9
CDR3 DNA: TGTGCCAGCAGCGTAGCTGTAGGGCGTTACGAGCAGTACTTC
CDR3 protein: CASSVAVGRYEQYF

clone size: .
D gene: TRBD2
J gene: TRBJ2-1
V gene: TRBV6-6
CDR3 DNA: TGTGCCAGCAGTGGGACTAACTGGAATGAGCAGTTCTTC
CDR3 protein: CASSGTNWNEQFF

clone size: .
D gene: TRBD2
J gene: TRBJ2-4
V gene: TRBV5-1
CDR3 DNA: TGCGCCAGCAGCTTCGCCCCTGGGATAGGTAGCGGGAGCGGTAAAAACATTCAGTACTTC
CDR3 protein: CASSFAPGIGSGSGKNIQYF

clone size: once
D gene: .
J gene: TRBJ2-2
V gene: TRBV29-1
CDR3 DNA: TGCAGCGTTGTATTCCCGGACACCGGGGAGCTGTTTTTT
CDR3 protein: CSVVFPDTGELFF

clone size: .
D gene: TRBD1
J gene: TRBJ1-1
V gene: TRBV27
CDR3 DNA: TGTGCCAGCAGTTTAGCGACAGGGCGAACTGAAGCTTTCTTT
CDR3 protein: CASSLATGRTEAFF

clone size: .
D gene: .
J gene: TRBJ1-1
V gene: TRBV4-1
CDR3 DNA: TGCGCCAGCAGTCAGGGACTATCGAACACTGAAGCTTTCTTT
CDR3 protein: CASSQGLSNTEAFF

clone size: .
D gene: .
J gene: TRBJ1-2
V gene: TRBV13
CDR3 DNA: TGTGCCAGCAGCTTAGGGGGTTCCGGCTACACCTTC
CDR3 protein: CASSLGGSGYTF

clone size: .
D gene: .
J gene: TRBJ2-7
V gene: TRBV6-1
CDR3 DNA: TGTGCCAGCAGTGAAGTAGCGAGAAGCTACGAGCAGTACTTC
CDR3 protein: CASSEVARSYEQYF

clone size: once
D gene: .
J gene: TRBJ2-5
V gene: TRBV7-2
CDR3 DNA: TGTGCCAGCAGCCCCCCCGCGTTTGTTCAAGAGACCCAGTACTTC
CDR3 protein: CASSPPAFVQETQYF

clone size: once
D gene: .
J gene: TRBJ2-7
V gene: TRBV2
CDR3 DNA: TGTGCCAGCAGTGAAGCTGGAGGGAGCTCCTACGAGCAGTACTTC
CDR3 protein: CASSEAGGSSYEQYF

clone size: .
D gene: TRBD1
J gene: TRBJ2-4
V gene: TRBV4-2
CDR3 DNA: TGTGCCAGCAGCCAAGCATTGGAGGGGACAGGGAACATTCAGTACTTC
CDR3 protein: CASSQALEGTGNIQYF

clone size: .
D gene: .
J gene: TRBJ2-3
V gene: TRBV9
CDR3 DNA: TGTGCCAGCAGCGTAGGAAACGTAGATACGCAGTATTTT
CDR3 protein: CASSVGNVDTQYF

clone size: .
D gene: .
J gene: TRBJ2-7
V gene: TRBV11-2
CDR3 DNA: TGTGCCAGCAGCTTAGGCGGGGCCACCTACGAGCAGTACTTC
CDR3 protein: CASSLGGATYEQYF

clone size: .
D gene: TRBD2
J gene: TRBJ2-7
V gene: TRBV5-1
CDR3 DNA: TGCGCCAGCAGCTTGGAAAGCGAGCGGGATAGCTCCTACGAGCAGTACTTC
CDR3 protein: CASSLESERDSSYEQYF

clone size: .
D gene: TRBD2
J gene: TRBJ2-3
V gene: TRBV29-1
CDR3 DNA: TGCAGCGTTGTGTTGGCGGGAGTAGTAGATACGCAGTATTTT
CDR3 protein: CSVVLAGVVDTQYF

clone size: .
D gene: .
J gene: TRBJ2-5
V gene: TRBV7-9
CDR3 DNA: TGTGCCAGCAGCCAAATCCCCACAGGAGCCTTTCAAGAGACCCAGTACTTC
CDR3 protein: CASSQIPTGAFQETQYF

clone size: .
D gene: TRBD1
J gene: TRBJ1-2
V gene: TRBV5-6
CDR3 DNA: TGTGCCAGCAGCTCCCTGGGGGACAGGACCCATGGCTACACCTTC
CDR3 protein: CASSSLGDRTHGYTF

clone size: .
D gene: .
J gene: TRBJ1-6
V gene: TRBV11-2
CDR3 DNA: TGTGCCAGCATGCTAAAGACGGAAGTTAATTCACCCCTCCACTTT
CDR3 protein: CASMLKTEVNSPLHF

clone size: .
D gene: TRBD2
J gene: TRBJ2-7
V gene: TRBV4-1
CDR3 DNA: TGCGCCAGCAGCCCGCGGGGACTAGCGGGAAGGGTATACGAGCAGTACTTC
CDR3 protein: CASSPRGLAGRVYEQYF

clone size: once
D gene: .
J gene: TRBJ2-3
V gene: TRBV5-1
CDR3 DNA: TGCGCCAGCAGCTTGGTGTCCGGCACAGATACGCAGTATTTT
CDR3 protein: CASSLVSGTDTQYF

clone size: .
D gene: .
J gene: TRBJ1-2
V gene: TRBV9
CDR3 DNA: TGTGCCAGCAGCGTAGGGGCGAGGGGCAGGAGTACCTATGGCTACACCTTC
CDR3 protein: CASSVGARGRSTYGYTF

clone size: .
D gene: .
J gene: TRBJ1-1
V gene: TRBV14
CDR3 DNA: TGTGCCAGCAGCCAAGAGTCGACGAACACTGAAGCTTTCTTT
CDR3 protein: CASSQESTNTEAFF

clone size: .
D gene: .
J gene: TRBJ2-5
V gene: TRBV4-1
CDR3 DNA: TGCGCCAGCAGCCAAGATATCAGGGGTCAAGAGACCCAGTACTTC
CDR3 protein: CASSQDIRGQETQYF

clone size: .
D gene: .
J gene: TRBJ1-5
V gene: TRBV7-8
CDR3 DNA: TGTGCCAGCAGCTTAAAAAGCAATCAGCCCCAGCATTTT
CDR3 protein: CASSLKSNQPQHF

clone size: .
D gene: .
J gene: TRBJ2-7
V gene: TRBV15
CDR3 DNA: TGTGCCACCAGTCCTGGGACCTCCTACGAGCAGTACTTC
CDR3 protein: CATSPGTSYEQYF

clone size: .
D gene: .
J gene: TRBJ2-7
V gene: TRBV6-5
CDR3 DNA: TGTGCCAGCAGGGCGGGACGGACCTACGAGCAGTACTTC
CDR3 protein: CASRAGRTYEQYF

clone size: .
D gene: .
J gene: TRBJ2-7
V gene: TRBV2
CDR3 DNA: TGTGCCAGCAGTGAAATTGAGGGAGTCAGCTCCTACGAGCAGTACTTC
CDR3 protein: CASSEIEGVSSYEQYF

clone size: .
D gene: TRBD1
J gene: TRBJ1-2
V gene: TRBV27
CDR3 DNA: TGTGCCAGCACGTTGCGACAGGGTCCGAGGAGTGGCTACACCTTC
CDR3 protein: CASTLRQGPRSGYTF

clone size: .
D gene: .
J gene: TRBJ1-1
V gene: TRBV7-9
CDR3 DNA: TGTGCCAGCAGCTTAGTTGATACCGAAACTGAAGCTTTCTTT
CDR3 protein: CASSLVDTETEAFF